This T cell receptor beta chain comes out of a study of PD-1 blockade in classical Hodgkin lymphoma. The method was immunoSEQ multiplex PCR; TCRdb's version includes in-frame clones alone and lacks a portion of them. The sample consists of about 33,000 clones, approximately 70% of them appearing once. Study findings and constraints: Diversity similar to that of newly diagnosed patients was seen at baseline in complete responders. Whereas CD4+ TCR diversity had risen significantly by C4D1, CD8+ TCR diversity had not. Patients who began taking nivolumab under 1 year after ASCT were left out.

For this clone: Its antigen remains unknown.

Germline V gene data show CDR1 as SGHRS and CDR2 as YFSETQ. There are 15 residues in the CDR3. V lost 4 bases, J lost 8 bases, and 18 bases lay in between. Time point given: cycle 4 day 1 (C4D1), after 6 weeks of nivolumab. Every one of the patients relapsed after autologous stem cell transplantation (brentuximab vedotin exposure was variable). Specimen: peripheral blood mononuclear cells (PBMCs), collected before the fourth cycle of nivolumab. This TCR was recovered from a human donor with classical Hodgkin lymphoma. J is TRBJ1-4 and V is TRBV5-1, with D unresolved. CDR3 sequence: CASSDGLTLGEKLFF. DNA for the CDR3: TGCGCCAGCAGCGACGGACTAACCTTAGGGGAAAAACTGTTTTTT.